One sample yielded the 10 T cell receptor beta chains listed below, sequenced in a study of cytomegalovirus exposure and HLA in healthy donors. Amplification used 60 Vbeta primers and 13 Jbeta primers. Generated by immunoSEQ multiplex PCR, the TCRdb table keeps only in-frame clones and is missing some. Of some 150,000 clones listed, 80% to 90% were seen once; the top ten hold approximately 7%. Sequencing input: PBMCs. Receptor source: a woman aged 25-40 years in good health and CMV-seropositive.

This clone turned up a few times. The chain links TRBV5-1 to TRBJ1-2; a possible D gene is TRBD1 (6 bases). Germline assignment: CDR1 SGHRS and CDR2 YFSETQ. The length of the CDR3 is 12 residues. V lost 1 base and J lost 6, with 7 bases in between. This CDR3 reads CASSLTGNGYTF. The CDR3 DNA reads as TGCGCCAGCAGCTTGACAGGGAATGGCTACACCTTC.

J is TRBJ1-6 and V is TRBV11-2, with a tentative D call TRBD1 (6 bases). The V end was cut by 0 bases, the J end by 7 bases, with 13 bases between. The V gene's germline CDR1 is SGHAT and CDR2 FQNNGV. This CDR3 has 16 residues. Written as DNA, the CDR3 is TGTGCCAGCAGCTTAGATGAACAGGGCGTCAATTCACCCCTCCACTTT. As protein: CASSLDEQGVNSPLHF.

The V and J genes are TRBV10-2 and TRBJ2-1; 7 bases are shared with TRBD2. Losses at the gene ends were 6 bases for V and 0 bases for J; bases not matched to a gene: 5. Germline CDR1 WSHSY, CDR2 SAAADI. CDR3 length: 15 amino acids. Written as DNA, the CDR3 is TGCGCCAGCAGCCCCCTAGCGGTCTCCTACAATGAGCAGTTCTTC. Translation: CASSPLAVSYNEQFF.

The chain employs TRBV5-1 and TRBJ1-2; maybe TRBD1 (6 bases). Trimming shortened V by 0 bases and J by 8 bases, and 17 bases separated the two germline ends. The germline gives CDR1 SGHRS, CDR2 YFSETQ. This CDR3 comprises 15 residues. The CDR3 protein is CASSLGGQGYQGYTF. DNA for the CDR3: TGCGCCAGCAGCTTGGGGGGGCAGGGTTACCAAGGCTACACCTTC.

This chain uses TRBV18 with TRBJ1-1, with D tentatively TRBD1 (5 bases). This CDR3 has 15 residues. Germline CDR1 KGHSH, CDR2 LQKENI. Trimming cost V 3 bases and J 3 bases, with 14 bases left between them. The CDR3 sequence is CASSPQGLGDTEAFF. The CDR3 coding sequence is TGTGCCAGCTCACCTCAGGGTTTAGGGGACACTGAAGCTTTCTTT.

The J gene is TRBJ1-2, the V gene TRBV9; D may be TRBD1 (5 bases). The CDR3 sequence is 14 residues long. From germline, CDR1 is SGDLS and CDR2 YYNGEE. The V end was cut by 4 bases, the J end by 13 bases, with 23 bases between. CDR3 protein: CASSLENVRVPGTF. CDR3 in DNA: TGTGCCAGCAGCCTGGAGAATGTCAGGGTTCCGGGCACCTTC.

The chain is built from TRBV6-5 and TRBJ2-5; no clear D gene. This CDR3 comprises 13 residues. The germline CDR1 and CDR2 sequences are MNHEY and SVGAGI. The V and J ends lost 2 bases and 5 bases respectively, with 9 bases between them. The CDR3 spells CASSYNGRETQYF. Written as DNA, the CDR3 is TGTGCCAGCAGTTACAACGGTCGGGAGACCCAGTACTTC.

In this sample, this clone turned up once. The chain joins TRBV5-1 to TRBJ1-4; TRBD1 matches at 10 bases. Germline V gene data show CDR1 as SGHRS and CDR2 as YFSETQ. Unmatched junction bases numbered 10, after V lost 7 bases and J lost 1 base. The CDR3 is made up of 17 amino acids. The CDR3 reads CASARTGGRKTNEKLFF. In nucleotides, the CDR3 is TGCGCCAGCGCAAGGACAGGGGGAAGGAAAACTAATGAAAAACTGTTTTTT.

The CDR3 nucleotides read TGCGCCAGCAGCTTCCGACAGGGGGGCGAGCAGTACTTC. Its translation: CASSFRQGGEQYF. J is TRBJ2-7 and V is TRBV5-1; 9 bases agree with TRBD1. The CDR3 has 13 amino acids. The junction had 3 bases not matched to a gene; V was cut back by 2 bases and J by 6 bases. Germline CDR1 reads SGHRS; CDR2 reads YFSETQ.

This chain links TRBV5-1 with TRBJ2-7; D remains unclear. This CDR3 comprises 13 residues. V lost 3 bases and J 3 bases, leaving 10 bases between the germline ends. Looked up from germline, CDR1 is SGHRS and CDR2 is YFSETQ. CDR3 amino acids: CASSSTEIYEQYF. In nucleotides, the CDR3 is TGCGCCAGCAGCTCGACGGAGATCTACGAGCAGTACTTC.